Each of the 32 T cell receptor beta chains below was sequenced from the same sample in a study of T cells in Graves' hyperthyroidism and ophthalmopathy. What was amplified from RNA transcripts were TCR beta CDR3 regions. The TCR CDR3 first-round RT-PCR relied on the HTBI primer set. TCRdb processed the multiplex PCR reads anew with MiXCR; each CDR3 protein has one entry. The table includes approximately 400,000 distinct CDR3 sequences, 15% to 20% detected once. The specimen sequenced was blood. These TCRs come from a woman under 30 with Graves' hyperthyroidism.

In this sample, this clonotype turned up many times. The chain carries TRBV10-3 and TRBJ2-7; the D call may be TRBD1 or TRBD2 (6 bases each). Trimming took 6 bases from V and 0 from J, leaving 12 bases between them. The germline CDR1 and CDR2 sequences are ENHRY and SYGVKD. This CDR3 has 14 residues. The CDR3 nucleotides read TGTGCCATCAGCACGGGGGCCCTCTCCTACGAGCAGTACTTC. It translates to CAISTGALSYEQYF.

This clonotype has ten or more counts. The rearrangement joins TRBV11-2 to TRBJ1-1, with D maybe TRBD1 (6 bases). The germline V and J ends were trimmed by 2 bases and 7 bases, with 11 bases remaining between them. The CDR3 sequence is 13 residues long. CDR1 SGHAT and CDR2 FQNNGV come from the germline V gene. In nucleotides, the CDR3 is TGTGCCAGCAGCTTAATGGGGGCTGGTGAAGCTTTCTTT. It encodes CASSLMGAGEAFF.

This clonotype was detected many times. The CDR3 here is CASSPTNSRLYEQYF. Written as DNA, the CDR3 is TGCGCCAGCAGCCCGACTAACTCTAGACTCTACGAGCAGTACTTC. The chain couples TRBV5-1 to TRBJ2-7, with a weak D call TRBD2 (5 bases). V dropped 4 bases and J dropped 3 bases, with 17 bases sitting between them. Germline CDR1 reads SGHRS; CDR2 reads YFSETQ. The CDR3 totals 15 residues.

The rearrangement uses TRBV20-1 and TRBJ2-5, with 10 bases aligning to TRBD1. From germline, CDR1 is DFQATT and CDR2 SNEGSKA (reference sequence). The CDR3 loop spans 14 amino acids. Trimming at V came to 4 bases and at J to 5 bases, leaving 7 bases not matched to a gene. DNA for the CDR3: TGCAGTGCTAACGACGACAGGGGGCAGGAGACCCAGTACTTC. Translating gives CSANDDRGQETQYF.

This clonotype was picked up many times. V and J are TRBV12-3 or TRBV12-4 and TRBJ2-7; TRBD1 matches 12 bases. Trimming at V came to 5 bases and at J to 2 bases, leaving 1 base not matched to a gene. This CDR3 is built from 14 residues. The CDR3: CASSRDRGPYEQYF. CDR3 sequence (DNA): TGTGCCAGCAGTCGGGACAGGGGGCCCTACGAGCAGTACTTC.

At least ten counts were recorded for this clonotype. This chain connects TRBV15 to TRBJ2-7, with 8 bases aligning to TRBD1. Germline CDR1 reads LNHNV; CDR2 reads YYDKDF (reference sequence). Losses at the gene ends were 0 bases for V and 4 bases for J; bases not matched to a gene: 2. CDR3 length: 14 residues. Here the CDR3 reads CATSRERTGYEQYF. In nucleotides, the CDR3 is TGTGCCACCAGCAGAGAAAGGACAGGGTACGAGCAGTACTTC.

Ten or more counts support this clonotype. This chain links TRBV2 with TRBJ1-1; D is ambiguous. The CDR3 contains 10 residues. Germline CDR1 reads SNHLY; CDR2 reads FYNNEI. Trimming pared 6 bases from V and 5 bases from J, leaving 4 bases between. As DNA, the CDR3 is TGTGCCAGCAGAGAGACTGAAGCTTTCTTT. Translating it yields CASRETEAFF.

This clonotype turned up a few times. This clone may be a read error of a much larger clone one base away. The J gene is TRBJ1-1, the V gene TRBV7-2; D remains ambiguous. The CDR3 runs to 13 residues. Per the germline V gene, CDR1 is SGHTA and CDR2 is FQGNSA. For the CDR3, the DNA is TGTGCCAGCAGCACCTTCGGGAGCACTGAAGCTTGCTTT. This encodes CASSTFGSTEACF. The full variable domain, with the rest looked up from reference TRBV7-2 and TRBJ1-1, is GAGVSQSPSNKVTEKGKDVELRCDPISGHTALYWYRQSLGQGLEFLIYFQGNSAPDKSGLPSDRFSAERTGGSVSTLTIQRTQQEDSAVYLCASSTFGSTEACFGQGTRLTVV.

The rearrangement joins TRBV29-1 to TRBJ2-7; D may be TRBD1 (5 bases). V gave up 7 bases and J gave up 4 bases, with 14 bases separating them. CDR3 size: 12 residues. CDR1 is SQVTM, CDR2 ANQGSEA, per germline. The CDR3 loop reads CSGSQGTYEQYF. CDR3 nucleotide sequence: TGCAGCGGTTCGCAGGGAACGTACGAGCAGTACTTC.

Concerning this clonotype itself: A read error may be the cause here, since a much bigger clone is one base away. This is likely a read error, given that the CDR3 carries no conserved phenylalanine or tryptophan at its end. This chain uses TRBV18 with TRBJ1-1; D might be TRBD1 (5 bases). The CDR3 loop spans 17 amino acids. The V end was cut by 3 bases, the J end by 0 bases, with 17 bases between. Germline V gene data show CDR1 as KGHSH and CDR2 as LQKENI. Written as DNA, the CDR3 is TGTGCCAGCTCACCCCAAGCTGGGGGGACGATGAACACTGAAGCTTTCGTT. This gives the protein CASSPQAGGTMNTEAFV.

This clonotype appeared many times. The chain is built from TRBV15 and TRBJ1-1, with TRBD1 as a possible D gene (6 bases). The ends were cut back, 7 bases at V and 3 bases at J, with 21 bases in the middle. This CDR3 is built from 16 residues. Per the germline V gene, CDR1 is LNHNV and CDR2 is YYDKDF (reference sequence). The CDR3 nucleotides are TGTGCCACCACATCCTGGTCTTGGGGGCTGGACACTGAAGCTTTCTTT. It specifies CATTSWSWGLDTEAFF.

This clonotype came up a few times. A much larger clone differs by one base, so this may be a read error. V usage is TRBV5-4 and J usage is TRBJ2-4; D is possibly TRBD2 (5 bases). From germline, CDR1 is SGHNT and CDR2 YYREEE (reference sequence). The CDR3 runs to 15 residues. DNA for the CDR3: TGTGCCAGCAGCTTGGCGGGGATAGCCAAAAACATTAAGTACTTC. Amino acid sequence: CASSLAGIAKNIKYF. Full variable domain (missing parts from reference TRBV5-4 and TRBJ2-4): ETGVTQSPTHLIKTRGQQVTLRCSSQSGHNTVSWYQQALGQGPQFIFQYYREEENGRGNFPPRFSGLQFPNYSSELNVNALELDDSALYLCASSLAGIAKNIKYFGAGTRLSVL.

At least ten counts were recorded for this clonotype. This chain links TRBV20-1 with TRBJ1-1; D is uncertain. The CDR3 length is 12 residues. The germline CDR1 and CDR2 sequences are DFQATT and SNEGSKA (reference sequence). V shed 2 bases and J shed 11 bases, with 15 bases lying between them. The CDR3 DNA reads TGCAGTGCTAGACTGGGTAGCCGTGACGCTTTCTTT. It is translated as CSARLGSRDAFF.

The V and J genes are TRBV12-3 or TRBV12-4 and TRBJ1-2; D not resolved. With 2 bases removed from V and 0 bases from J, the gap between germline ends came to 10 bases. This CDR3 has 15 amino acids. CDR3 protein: CASSLRIAANYGYTF. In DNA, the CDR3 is TGTGCCAGCAGTTTAAGGATAGCTGCTAACTATGGCTACACCTTC.

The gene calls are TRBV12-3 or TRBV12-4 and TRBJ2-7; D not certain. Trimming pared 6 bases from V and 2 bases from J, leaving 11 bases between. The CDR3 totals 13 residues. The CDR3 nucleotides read TGTGCCAGCAGCCCCGACTTTGCCTACGAGCAGTACTTC. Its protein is CASSPDFAYEQYF.

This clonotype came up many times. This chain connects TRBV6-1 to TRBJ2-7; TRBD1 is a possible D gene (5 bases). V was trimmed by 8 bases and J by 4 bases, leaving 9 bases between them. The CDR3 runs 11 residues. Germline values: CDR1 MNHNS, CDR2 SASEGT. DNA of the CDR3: TGTGCCAGCGGGGCAGAATACGAGCAGTACTTC. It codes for CASGAEYEQYF.

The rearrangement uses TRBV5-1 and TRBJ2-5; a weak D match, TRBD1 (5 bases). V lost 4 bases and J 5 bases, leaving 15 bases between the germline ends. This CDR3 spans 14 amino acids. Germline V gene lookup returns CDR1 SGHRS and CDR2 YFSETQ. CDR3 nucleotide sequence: TGCGCCAGCAGCGTCAGGGAATTCGGGGAGACCCAGTACTTC. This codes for CASSVREFGETQYF.

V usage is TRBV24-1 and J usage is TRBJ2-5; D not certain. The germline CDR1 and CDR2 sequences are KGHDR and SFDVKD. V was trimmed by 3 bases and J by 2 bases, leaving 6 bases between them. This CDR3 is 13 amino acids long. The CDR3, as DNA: TGTGCCACCAGTGATGGGCAGCAAGAGACCCAGTACTTC. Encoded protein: CATSDGQQETQYF.

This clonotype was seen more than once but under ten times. The CDR3 here is CASSPDYYEQYF. The CDR3 DNA sequence: TGTGCCAGCAGCCCCGATTACTACGAGCAGTACTTC. This chain links TRBV6-1 with TRBJ2-7; D remains unclear. Per the germline V gene, CDR1 is MNHNS and CDR2 is SASEGT. Deletions cut 6 bases from V and 3 bases from J, with 9 bases between. This CDR3 spans 12 amino acids.

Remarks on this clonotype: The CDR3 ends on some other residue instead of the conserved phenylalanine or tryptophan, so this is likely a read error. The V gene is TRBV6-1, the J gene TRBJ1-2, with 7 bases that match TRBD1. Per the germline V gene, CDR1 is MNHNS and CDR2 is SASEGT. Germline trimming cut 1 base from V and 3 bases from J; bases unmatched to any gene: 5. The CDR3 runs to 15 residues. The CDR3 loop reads CASSEGRGPDYGYTY. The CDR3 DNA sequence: TGTGCCAGCAGTGAAGGTAGGGGGCCTGACTATGGCTACACCTAC.

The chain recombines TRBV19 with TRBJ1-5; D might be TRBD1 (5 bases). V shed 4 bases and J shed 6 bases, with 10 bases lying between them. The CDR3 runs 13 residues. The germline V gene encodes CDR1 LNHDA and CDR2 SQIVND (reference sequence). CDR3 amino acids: CASSRVGVQPQHF. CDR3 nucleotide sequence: TGTGCCAGTAGTAGGGTAGGGGTTCAGCCCCAGCATTTT. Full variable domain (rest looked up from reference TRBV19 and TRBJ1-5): DGGITQSPKYLFRKEGQNVTLSCEQNLNHDAMYWYRQDPGQGLRLIYYSQIVNDFQKGDIAEGYSVSREKKESFPLTVTSAQKNPTAFYLCASSRVGVQPQHFGDGTRLSIL.

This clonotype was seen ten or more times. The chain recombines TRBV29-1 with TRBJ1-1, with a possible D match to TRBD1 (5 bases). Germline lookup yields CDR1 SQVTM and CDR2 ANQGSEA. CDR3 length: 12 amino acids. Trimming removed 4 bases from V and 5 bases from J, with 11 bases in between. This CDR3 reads CSVGAGRTEAFF. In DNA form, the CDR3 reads TGCAGCGTTGGGGCAGGGAGGACTGAAGCTTTCTTT.

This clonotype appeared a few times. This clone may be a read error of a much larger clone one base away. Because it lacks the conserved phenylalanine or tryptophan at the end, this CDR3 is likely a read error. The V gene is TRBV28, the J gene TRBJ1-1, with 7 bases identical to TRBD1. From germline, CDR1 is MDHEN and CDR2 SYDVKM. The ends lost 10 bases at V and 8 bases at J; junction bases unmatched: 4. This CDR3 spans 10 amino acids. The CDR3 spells CATRTGEAFY. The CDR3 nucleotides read TGTGCCACCCGGACAGGAGAAGCTTTCTAT.

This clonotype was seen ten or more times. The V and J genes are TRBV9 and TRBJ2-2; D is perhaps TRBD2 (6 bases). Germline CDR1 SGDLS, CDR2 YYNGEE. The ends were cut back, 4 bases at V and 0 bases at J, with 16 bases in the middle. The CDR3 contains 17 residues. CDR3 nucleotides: TGTGCCAGCAGCTCTCCCCGGGAGTCCGCGAACACCGGGGAGCTGTTTTTT. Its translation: CASSSPRESANTGELFF.

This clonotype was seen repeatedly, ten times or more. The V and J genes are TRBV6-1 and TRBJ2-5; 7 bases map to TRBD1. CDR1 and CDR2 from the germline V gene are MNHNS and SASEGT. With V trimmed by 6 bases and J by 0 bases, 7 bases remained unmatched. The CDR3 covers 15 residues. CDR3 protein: CASRSFGTDQETQYF. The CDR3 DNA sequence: TGTGCCAGCAGATCCTTCGGGACAGACCAAGAGACCCAGTACTTC.

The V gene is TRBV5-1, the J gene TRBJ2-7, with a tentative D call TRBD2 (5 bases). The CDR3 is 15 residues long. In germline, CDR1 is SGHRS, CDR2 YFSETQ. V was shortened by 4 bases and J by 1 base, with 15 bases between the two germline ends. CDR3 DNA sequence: TGCGCCAGCAGCCCTCTACCCCGGGGTTCCTACGAGCAGTACTTC. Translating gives CASSPLPRGSYEQYF.

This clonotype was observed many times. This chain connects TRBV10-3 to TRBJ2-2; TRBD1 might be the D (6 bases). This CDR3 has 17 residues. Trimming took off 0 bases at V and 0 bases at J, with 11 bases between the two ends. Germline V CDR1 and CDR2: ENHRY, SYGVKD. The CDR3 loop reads CAISESTGLANTGELFF. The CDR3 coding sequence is TGTGCCATCAGTGAGTCCACAGGGCTCGCGAACACCGGGGAGCTGTTTTTT.

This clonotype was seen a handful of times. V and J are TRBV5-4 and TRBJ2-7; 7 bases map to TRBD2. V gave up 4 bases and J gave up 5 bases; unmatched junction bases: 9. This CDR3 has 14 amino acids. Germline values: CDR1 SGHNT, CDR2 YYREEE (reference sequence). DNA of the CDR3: TGTGCCAGCAGCCGATGGGGGGGGGGAGACGAGCAGTACTTC. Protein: CASSRWGGGDEQYF. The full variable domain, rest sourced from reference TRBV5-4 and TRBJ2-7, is ETGVTQSPTHLIKTRGQQVTLRCSSQSGHNTVSWYQQALGQGPQFIFQYYREEENGRGNFPPRFSGLQFPNYSSELNVNALELDDSALYLCASSRWGGGDEQYFGPGTRLTVT.

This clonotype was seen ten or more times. The CDR3 loop reads CASSQTQETQYF. The CDR3 nucleotides are TGTGCCAGCAGCCAGACCCAAGAGACCCAGTACTTC. The rearrangement joins TRBV12-3 or TRBV12-4 to TRBJ2-5, with D uncertain. V lost 6 bases to trimming and J lost 1 base, with 6 bases between them. This CDR3 has 12 amino acids.

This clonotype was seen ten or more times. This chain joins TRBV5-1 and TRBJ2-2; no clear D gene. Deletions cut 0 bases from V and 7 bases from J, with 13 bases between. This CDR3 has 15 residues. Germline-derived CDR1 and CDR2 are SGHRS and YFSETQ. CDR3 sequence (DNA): TGCGCCAGCAGCTTGGCCGATTTTCAGTTCGGGGAGCTGTTTTTT. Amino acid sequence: CASSLADFQFGELFF.

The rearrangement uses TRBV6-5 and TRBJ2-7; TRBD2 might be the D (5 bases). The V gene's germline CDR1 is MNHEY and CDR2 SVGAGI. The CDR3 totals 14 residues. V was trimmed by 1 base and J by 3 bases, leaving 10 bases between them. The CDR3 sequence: CASSYFAGRYEQYF. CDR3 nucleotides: TGTGCCAGCAGTTACTTCGCGGGCCGCTACGAGCAGTACTTC.

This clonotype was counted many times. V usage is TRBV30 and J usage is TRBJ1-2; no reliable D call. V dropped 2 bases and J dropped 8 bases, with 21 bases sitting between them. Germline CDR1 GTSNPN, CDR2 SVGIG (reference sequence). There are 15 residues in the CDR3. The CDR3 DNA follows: TGTGCCTGGAGTCTCGCGTGGGCCGGATTCAGCGGCTACACCTTC. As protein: CAWSLAWAGFSGYTF. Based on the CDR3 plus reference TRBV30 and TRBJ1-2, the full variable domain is SQTIHQWPATLVQPVGSPLSLECTVEGTSNPNLYWYRQAAGRGLQLLFYSVGIGQISSEVPQNLSASRPQDRQFILSSKKLLLSDSGFYLCAWSLAWAGFSGYTFGSGTRLTVV.